This T cell receptor (beta chain) came from a study of CD8 T cells in Susac syndrome. Worth noting for this clonotype: Its antigen is currently unknown.

From germline, CDR1 is LGHNT and CDR2 FRNRAP. The ends were cut back, 5 bases at V and 3 bases at J, with 20 bases in the middle. The CDR3 runs to 17 residues. Points from the study as a whole: As acknowledged by the study, its TCR sequencing and HLA analysis included a relatively small number of individuals.

Random hexamers served to reverse transcribe about 0.5 to 1 ug RNA. Coverage of TCR beta CDR3 amplification by immunoSEQ multiplex PCR extended to 54 Vbeta and 13 Jbeta. TCRdb processed the immunoSEQ multiplex PCR reads anew with MiXCR; each CDR3 protein has one entry. The data contain 400,000 to 550,000 distinct CDR3 sequences, approximately 85% of them seen just once; the ten biggest clones take up about 0.12%. This TCR was sampled from a human donor with multiple sclerosis. Material: CD8+ T cells from PBMCs. V gene TRBV12-5 combines with J gene TRBJ2-1; D gene ambiguous. The CDR3: CASGPPESAALYNEQFF. For the CDR3, the DNA is TGTGCTAGTGGTCCCCCAGAATCCGCCGCCCTCTACAATGAGCAGTTCTTC. Complete variable domain (other parts from reference TRBV12-5 and TRBJ2-1): DARVTQTPRHKVTEMGQEVTMRCQPILGHNTVFWYRQTMMQGLELLAYFRNRAPLDDSGMPKDRFSAEMPDATLATLKIQPSEPRDSAVYFCASGPPESAALYNEQFFGPGTRLTVL.